Listed here are 24 T cell receptor beta chains from one sample, sequenced in a study of identical twins. TCRdb redid the calling of the 5' RACE reads with MiXCR, one entry per CDR3 protein. The sample consists of about 700,000 distinct CDR3 sequences, approximately 6% of them appearing once. The sample taken for sequencing was naive T cells sorted from blood. The receptors derive from a man aged 18 to 30 in good health.

This clonotype was counted between two and nine times. This rearrangement joins TRBV3-1 to TRBJ1-1; D is unclear. The CDR3 runs 12 residues. Germline V CDR1 and CDR2: LGHDT, YNNKEL (reference sequence). V lost 0 bases and J lost 7, with 6 bases in between. The CDR3 loop is CASSQDRVEAFF. The CDR3 coding sequence is TGTGCCAGCAGCCAAGATAGGGTTGAAGCTTTCTTT.

The rearrangement joins TRBV5-1 to TRBJ2-7; D is unresolved. Deletions cut 4 bases from V and 2 bases from J, with 10 bases between. This CDR3 comprises 13 residues. Germline loops: CDR1 SGHRS, CDR2 YFSETQ. CDR3 DNA sequence: TGCGCCAGCAGCGCATTTCCCACCTACGAGCAGTACGTC. Residues: CASSAFPTYEQYV.

The sample holds many counts of this clonotype. This sequence joins TRBV18 and TRBJ2-7, with 7 bases identical to TRBD2. CDR1 is KGHSH, CDR2 LQKENI, per germline. This CDR3 has 13 amino acids. The V segment lost 1 base and the J segment 4 bases; nucleotides outside the gene matches: 1. CDR3 in amino acids: CASSPLSGYEQYF. For the CDR3, the DNA is TGTGCCAGCTCACCACTTAGCGGGTACGAGCAGTACTTC.

The chain uses TRBV5-4 and TRBJ2-2; 11 bases map to TRBD2. With 0 bases clipped from V and 0 bases from J, the junction kept 4 bases outside the gene matches. Germline V gives CDR1 SGHNT, CDR2 YYREEE (reference sequence). This CDR3 is 18 amino acids long. The CDR3 DNA sequence: TGTGCCAGCAGCTTGGTTAGCGGGAGGGTGGCGAACACCGGGGAGCTGTTTTTT. Amino acids: CASSLVSGRVANTGELFF.

This clonotype was observed at least ten times. The gene calls are TRBV29-1 and TRBJ2-3; 7 nucleotides align to TRBD2. The germline gives CDR1 SQVTM, CDR2 ANQGSEA. After removal of 6 bases from V and 3 bases from J, the junction contained 6 bases not matched to a gene. The CDR3 sequence is 13 residues long. The CDR3, as DNA: TGCAGCGTGGTTCCTAGCGGAACAGATACGCAGTATTTT. Amino acid sequence: CSVVPSGTDTQYF.

There are many counts of this clonotype. V and J are TRBV10-3 and TRBJ2-1; perhaps TRBD2 as D (6 bases). This CDR3 is 15 amino acids long. The V gene lost 2 bases and the J gene lost 8 bases, with 16 bases spanning the gap. The V gene's germline CDR1 is ENHRY and CDR2 SYGVKD. CDR3 region: CAISEGPGGSDEQFF. CDR3 nucleotides: TGTGCCATCAGTGAGGGACCCGGAGGGTCGGATGAGCAGTTCTTC.

A few counts support this clonotype. A read error may be the cause here, since a much bigger clone is one base away. The DNA of the CDR3 is TGTGCCAGCAGCCCCCCTCGGTACAATGAGCAGTTCTTC. This encodes CASSPPRYNEQFF. The V gene is TRBV5-6, the J gene TRBJ2-1; D is uncertain. The CDR3 contains 13 residues. V lost 4 bases and J lost 4, with 9 bases in between. The V gene's germline CDR1 is SGHDT and CDR2 YYEEEE.

This clonotype was recorded at least ten times. This chain's CDR3 is CSARGTTTGRSYNEQFF. In nucleotides, the CDR3 is TGCAGTGCTAGGGGGACTACTACCGGGAGGTCCTACAATGAGCAGTTCTTC. The rearrangement joins TRBV20-1 to TRBJ2-1; 7 nucleotides agree with TRBD2. J gave up 1 base and V 3 bases, and 12 bases lay outside the gene matches. This CDR3 contains 17 residues. Germline V gives CDR1 DFQATT, CDR2 SNEGSKA (reference sequence).

This clonotype has a count of ten or more. The chain couples TRBV12-3 or TRBV12-4 to TRBJ2-3; TRBD2 aligns across 10 bases. The CDR3 consists of 16 residues. The V segment lost 4 bases and the J segment 2 bases; nucleotides outside the gene matches: 6. The CDR3 region has the DNA TGTGCCAGCAGTTCTCACGGACTAGCGGTCACAGATACGCAGTATTTT. It codes for CASSSHGLAVTDTQYF.

This clonotype occurred many times. V and J are TRBV15 and TRBJ2-7; D unclear. Germline-derived CDR1 and CDR2 are LNHNV and YYDKDF (reference sequence). This CDR3 has 12 amino acids. V gave up 0 bases and J gave up 7 bases, with 7 bases separating them. In DNA form, the CDR3 reads TGTGCCACCAGCAGAGATGCCGGGGAGCAGTACGTC. Translated: CATSRDAGEQYV.

In this sample, this clonotype turned up many times. The gene calls are TRBV6-5 and TRBJ2-2; D not resolved. The CDR3 contains 13 residues. CDR1 and CDR2 (germline): MNHEY, SVGAGI. V lost 5 bases, J lost 6 bases, and 10 bases lay in between. CDR3 residues: CASSTDWPGELFF. The CDR3 DNA reads TGTGCCAGCAGTACCGACTGGCCCGGGGAGCTGTTTTTT.

The chain links TRBV3-1 to TRBJ2-1, with 11 bases fitting TRBD2. The CDR3 is 17 residues long. V lost 4 bases and J lost 7; bases outside the gene matches: 12. Germline CDR1 LGHDT, CDR2 YNNKEL (reference sequence). This chain's CDR3 is CASSLGVAGGIGNEQFF. CDR3 DNA sequence: TGTGCCAGCAGCCTTGGCGTAGCGGGAGGGATTGGAAATGAGCAGTTCTTC.

This clonotype was recorded at least ten times. The chain is built from TRBV5-1 and TRBJ2-7, with TRBD2 identical over 10 bases. Germline values: CDR1 SGHRS, CDR2 YFSETQ. The CDR3 loop spans 16 amino acids. Trimming took 0 bases from V and 4 from J; bases not matched to a gene: 7. The CDR3 sequence: CASSLEASGSTYEQYV. In nucleotides, the CDR3 is TGCGCCAGCAGCTTGGAGGCTAGCGGGAGCACTTACGAGCAGTACGTC.

In its sample, this clonotype was seen many times. The genes are TRBV9 and TRBJ2-2; perhaps D is TRBD1 or TRBD2 (5 bases each). This CDR3 contains 17 residues. Trimming left V 0 bases short and J 0 bases short, with 12 bases between. Germline CDR1 and CDR2: SGDLS and YYNGEE. CDR3 sequence reads: CASSVESGTANTGELFF. Here the CDR3 DNA reads TGTGCCAGCAGCGTAGAGTCTGGGACGGCGAACACCGGGGAGCTGTTTTTT.

This clonotype was counted ten times or more. The chain has TRBV12-3 or TRBV12-4 and TRBJ2-5; D call uncertain. This CDR3 is 11 amino acids long. The V end lost 4 bases, the J end lost 7 bases, and 7 bases lay between the germline ends. CDR3 nucleotides: TGTGCCAGCAGTTCGTGGGGGACCCAGTACTTC. Its protein product is CASSSWGTQYF.

A few counts support this clonotype. J is TRBJ2-7 and V is TRBV11-1; D perhaps matches TRBD1 (6 bases). Trimming removed 5 bases from V and 3 bases from J, with 29 bases in between. The CDR3 extends over 19 amino acids. CDR1 and CDR2 (germline): SGHAT, FQDESV (reference sequence). CDR3 DNA: TGTGCCAGCAGCACAGTAGACCAACGGTCGGCAGGGGAGTACTACGAGCAGTACTTC. It yields the protein CASSTVDQRSAGEYYEQYF.

This clonotype was seen ten or more times. The chain uses TRBV5-6 and TRBJ1-1, with D possibly being TRBD1 (6 bases). V was clipped by 2 bases and J by 5 bases, with 16 bases between them. CDR1 and CDR2 (germline): SGHDT, YYEEEE. The CDR3 is 15 amino acids. The CDR3 nucleotides read TGTGCCAGCAGCTTATACAGGGACGGGGGGACTGAAGCTTTCTTT. This codes for CASSLYRDGGTEAFF.

The table lists this clonotype with many counts. The CDR3: CSARAAGELFF. CDR3 bases: TGCAGTGCTAGAGCTGCCGGGGAGCTGTTTTTT. The rearrangement uses TRBV20-1 and TRBJ2-2; no clear D gene. The V end was cut by 1 base, the J end by 6 bases, with 3 bases between. This CDR3 comprises 11 residues. Germline CDR1 reads DFQATT; CDR2 reads SNEGSKA (reference sequence).

This clonotype was recorded at least ten times. This chain links TRBV12-3 or TRBV12-4 with TRBJ2-7, with 7 bases aligning to TRBD1. The CDR3 extends over 16 amino acids. V shed 5 bases and J 1 base; nucleotides not matched to a gene: 11. The CDR3 sequence: CASSPSTGLRSYEQYF. The CDR3 nucleotides are TGTGCCAGCAGTCCTTCGACAGGGCTCAGATCCTACGAGCAGTACTTC.

In its sample, this clonotype was seen many times. The chain has TRBV30 and TRBJ2-1; tentative D call: TRBD2 (5 bases). The CDR3 length is 11 residues. The V end lost 2 bases, the J end lost 9 bases, and 8 bases lay between the germline ends. Germline V gene sequence: CDR1 GTSNPN, CDR2 SVGIG (reference sequence). The CDR3 region has the DNA TGTGCCTGGAGTCCCCGGGGTGAGCAGTTCTTC. Translating it yields CAWSPRGEQFF.

This clonotype was observed at least ten times. This chain links TRBV24-1 with TRBJ2-2; D gene unclear. The CDR3 totals 11 residues. Germline loops: CDR1 KGHDR, CDR2 SFDVKD. Between the trimmed V and J ends, which lost 4 bases and 9 bases, there was a span of 5 bases. The DNA for the CDR3 is TGTGCCACCAGTGACTCCAGGGAGCTGTTTTTT. Its translation is CATSDSRELFF.

This clonotype was picked up a small number of times. The rearrangement uses TRBV18 and TRBJ1-1; D is unresolved. Germline V gives CDR1 KGHSH, CDR2 LQKENI. CDR3 length equals 14 residues. V lost 1 base and J lost 1, with 7 bases in between. In DNA, the CDR3 is TGTGCCAGCTCACCACTCCCGGGGAACACTGAAGCTTTCTTT. Translated: CASSPLPGNTEAFF.

The V call is TRBV5-1, the J call TRBJ2-5; D might be TRBD1 (6 bases). CDR1 is SGHRS, CDR2 YFSETQ, per germline. This CDR3 is built from 14 residues. V lost 5 bases and J 2 bases, leaving 13 bases between the germline ends. CDR3 amino acids: CASRNREGQETQYF. The CDR3 bases are TGCGCCAGCAGGAACAGGGAAGGGCAAGAGACCCAGTACTTC.

This clonotype was counted ten times or more. This chain uses TRBV27 with TRBJ2-2, with D possibly matching TRBD1 (6 bases). This CDR3 spans 14 amino acids. V shed 7 bases and J shed 1 base, with 10 bases lying between them. The germline V gene encodes CDR1 MNHEY and CDR2 SMNVEV (reference sequence). The CDR3 nucleotides are TGTGCCAGCAACCCAGGGGAGAACACCGGGGAGCTGTTTTTT. It encodes CASNPGENTGELFF.